The clone carrying this T cell receptor beta chain came up a few times. The antigen is not known. The V end lost 10 bases, the J end lost 3 bases, and 19 bases lay between the germline ends. The CDR3 is 14 amino acids. Germline V gives CDR1 SNHLY, CDR2 FYNNEI. The entry originates in a study of Graves' ophthalmopathy and Graves' hyperthyroidism. Study results and caveats: Among expanded thyroid clonotypes above 0.001 frequency, most also occurred in blood. Progression of ophthalmopathy was predicted by the model with roughly 65% sensitivity and under 75% specificity. Distinction of ophthalmopathy from stable hyperthyroidism by a 13-signature model reached approximately 90% sensitivity and just under 84% specificity.

Each diagnosis was determined on the basis of clinical symptoms, serum thyroxine, TRAb, thyroid ultrasound and orbital computed tomography. The sequenced template was RNA, covering the TCR beta CDR3 region. Second-round multiplex PCR followed a first-round RT-PCR using HTBI primers. TCRdb reprocessed the multiplex PCR reads via MiXCR and lists one record per CDR3 protein. The sample consists of 650,000 to 900,000 distinct CDR3 sequences, roughly two fifths of them appearing once. The rearrangement links TRBV2 to TRBJ2-7; weak D call: TRBD2 (6 bases). The sample comprised peripheral blood. This receptor was taken from an adult man with Graves' ophthalmopathy. The CDR3 is CATQRRDRFYEQYF. The CDR3, as DNA: TGTGCCACCCAAAGGCGGGACCGTTTCTACGAGCAGTACTTC.